This TCR beta chain was captured in a study of Ad26.COV2.S vaccination and SARS-CoV-2 variants. Study as a whole: Each vaccinee took Ad26.COV2.S intramuscularly, once or twice 56 days apart. Broader study findings: TCR breadth and depth estimates may have understated total T cell responses. Those who received vaccine or placebo ended up with similar non-spike TCR breadth.

The method was immunoSEQ multiplex PCR; TCRdb's version includes in-frame clones alone and lacks a portion of them. The data hold around 300,000 clones, with 88% observed a single time. Treatment: 15 to 20 received Ad26.COV2.S at low or high dose, single or two shots; about five received placebo; per-sample allocation not given. Each sample was drawn 63 days after the first injection (of vaccine or placebo). The vaccine antigen was prefusion-stabilized Wuhan SARS-CoV-2 spike. V gave up 10 bases and J gave up 6 bases; unmatched junction bases: 18. Germline V gives CDR1 ENHRY, CDR2 SYGVKD. This CDR3 spans 15 amino acids. Notes on this clone: Its specificity is unknown.

The sequencing here drew on peripheral blood, taken in a trial of Ad26.COV2.S vaccine versus placebo. The chain carries TRBV10-3 and TRBJ2-7, with 7 bases aligning to TRBD2. This clonotype was obtained from a person between 18 and 65 years old who received the Ad26.COV2.S COVID-19 vaccine or a placebo. The CDR3 coding sequence is TGTGCCACGGAAGCGGGGCTGGAGAAAGGTCCCGAGCAGTACTTC. This sequence encodes CATEAGLEKGPEQYF.